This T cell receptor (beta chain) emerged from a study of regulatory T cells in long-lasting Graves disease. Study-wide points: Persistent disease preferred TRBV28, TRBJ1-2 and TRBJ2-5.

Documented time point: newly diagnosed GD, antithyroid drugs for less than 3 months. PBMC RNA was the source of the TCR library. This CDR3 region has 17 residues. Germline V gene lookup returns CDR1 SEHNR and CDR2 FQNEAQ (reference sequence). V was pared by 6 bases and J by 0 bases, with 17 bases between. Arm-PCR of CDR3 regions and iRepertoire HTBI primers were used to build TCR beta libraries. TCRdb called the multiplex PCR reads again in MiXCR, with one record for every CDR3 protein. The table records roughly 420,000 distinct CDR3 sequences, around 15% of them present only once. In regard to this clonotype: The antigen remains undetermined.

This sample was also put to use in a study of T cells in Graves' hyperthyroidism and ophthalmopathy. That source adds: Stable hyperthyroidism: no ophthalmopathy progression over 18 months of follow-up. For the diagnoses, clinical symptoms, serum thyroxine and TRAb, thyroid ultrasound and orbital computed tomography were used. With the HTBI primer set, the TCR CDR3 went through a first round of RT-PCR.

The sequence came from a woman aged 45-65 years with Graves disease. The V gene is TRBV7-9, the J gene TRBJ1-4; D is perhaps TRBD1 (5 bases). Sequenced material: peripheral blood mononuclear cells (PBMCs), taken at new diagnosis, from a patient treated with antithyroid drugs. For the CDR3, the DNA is TGTGCCAGCAGTCCCATAACAGGATCTGCAACTAATGAAAAACTGTTTTTT. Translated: CASSPITGSATNEKLFF.